These 30 T cell receptor beta chains were all obtained from the same sample, sequenced in a study of blood T cell repertoires in COVID-19. Assay: immunoSEQ multiplex PCR; the TCRdb copy retains only in-frame clones and omits some. The sample yields 30,000 to 35,000 clones, around 87% seen once. Source material: peripheral blood. The receptors derive from an elderly man with active COVID-19.

The chain recombines TRBV10-1 with TRBJ2-5; 14 bases map to TRBD2. Germline loops: CDR1 WNHNN, CDR2 SYGVQD (reference sequence). The length of the CDR3 is 17 residues. Losses at the gene ends were 5 bases for V and 6 bases for J; bases not matched to a gene: 11. CDR3 DNA: TGCGCCAGCAGTTCCGGGACTAGCGGGAGCCCGGGCAAGACCCAGTACTTC. As protein: CASSSGTSGSPGKTQYF.

This clone occurred a few times. The chain is built from TRBV6-2 or TRBV6-3 and TRBJ2-5, with 9 bases lining up with TRBD2. Trimming took 0 bases from V and 1 from J; bases not matched to a gene: 12. In germline, CDR1 is MNHEY, CDR2 SVGEGT. The CDR3 has 19 amino acids. In DNA, the CDR3 is TGTGCCAGCAGTTACTCGACTGCTCTTATAGCGGGAGCCCAAGAGACCCAGTACTTC. Protein product: CASSYSTALIAGAQETQYF.

J is TRBJ1-5 and V is TRBV3-1 (or the pseudogene TRBV3-2); 8 bases agree with TRBD1. From germline, CDR1 is LGHDT and CDR2 YNNKEL (reference sequence). With 1 base clipped from V and 3 bases from J, the junction kept 11 bases outside the gene matches. The CDR3 loop spans 18 amino acids. For the CDR3, the DNA is TGTGCCAGCAGCCAAGTCCCGGGACAGGAGGGGGACAATCAGCCCCAGCATTTT. It encodes CASSQVPGQEGDNQPQHF.

This chain's CDR3 is CASSLYRAGGSNQPQHF. The DNA of the CDR3 is TGTGCCAGCAGTTTATACAGGGCGGGTGGAAGCAATCAGCCCCAGCATTTT. V and J are TRBV27 and TRBJ1-5; D is perhaps TRBD1 (6 bases). The ends were cut back, 1 base at V and 1 base at J, with 14 bases in the middle. The CDR3 has 17 amino acids. Germline-derived CDR1 and CDR2 are MNHEY and SMNVEV (reference sequence).

The rearrangement links TRBV27 to TRBJ1-2, with D maybe TRBD1 (5 bases). The V end was cut by 6 bases, the J end by 6 bases, with 23 bases between. The germline V gene has CDR1 MNHEY and CDR2 SMNVEV (reference sequence). The CDR3 runs to 16 residues. The CDR3 region is CASRSPGGTMANGYTF. The CDR3 DNA is TGTGCCAGCAGATCTCCCGGGGGTACTATGGCAAATGGCTACACCTTC.

The chain links TRBV6-2 or TRBV6-3 to TRBJ2-7, with D maybe TRBD1 (6 bases). V lost 6 bases and J 5 bases, leaving 20 bases between the germline ends. The CDR3 sequence is 15 residues long. From germline, CDR1 is MNHEY and CDR2 SVGEGT. CDR3 amino acids: CASSRPLTGSDEQYF. In DNA form, the CDR3 reads TGTGCCAGCAGCCGCCCCCTTACAGGGTCCGACGAGCAGTACTTC.

The rearrangement uses TRBV27 and TRBJ2-7; 11 bases align to TRBD2. The junction had 5 bases not matched to a gene; V was cut back by 5 bases and J by 2 bases. Per the germline V gene, CDR1 is MNHEY and CDR2 is SMNVEV (reference sequence). There are 15 residues in the CDR3. CDR3 protein: CASSPMGLAAYEQYF. The CDR3 coding sequence is TGTGCCAGCAGTCCCATGGGACTAGCGGCCTACGAGCAGTACTTC.

The chain couples TRBV13 to TRBJ2-1; no firm D call. Germline V gene lookup returns CDR1 PRHDT and CDR2 FYEKMQ (reference sequence). This CDR3 comprises 13 residues. Trimming took off 6 bases at V and 8 bases at J, with 14 bases between the two ends. Here the CDR3 DNA reads TGTGCCAGCAGGTTCAGGTCAACCCATGAGCAGTTCTTC. This sequence encodes CASRFRSTHEQFF.

The J gene is TRBJ2-1, the V gene TRBV3-1 (or the pseudogene TRBV3-2); 15 bases fit TRBD2. The CDR3 is 16 amino acids. CDR1 and CDR2 from the germline V gene are LGHDT and YNNKEL (reference sequence). V lost 3 bases and J lost 10; bases outside the gene matches: 7. Here the CDR3 DNA reads TGTGCCAGCAGCCATATGGGACTAGCGGGAGGTAAAGAGCAGTTCTTC. It encodes CASSHMGLAGGKEQFF.

The V gene is TRBV6-5, the J gene TRBJ2-2; perhaps TRBD2 as D (5 bases). V lost 7 bases and J 6 bases, leaving 12 bases between the germline ends. Germline values: CDR1 MNHEY, CDR2 SVGAGI. The CDR3 sequence is 13 residues long. The CDR3 is CASTSTRSGELFF. The CDR3 DNA reads as TGTGCCAGCACTAGCACTAGGTCCGGGGAGCTGTTTTTT.

The chain combines TRBV14 with TRBJ2-1; TRBD1 aligns across 8 bases. Germline V lookup: CDR1 SGHDN, CDR2 FVKESK. V was clipped by 4 bases and J by 5 bases; unmatched bases: 4. The CDR3 consists of 14 residues. CDR3 protein: CASSRTGSHNEQFF. DNA for the CDR3: TGTGCCAGCAGCCGGACAGGGTCCCACAATGAGCAGTTCTTC.

CDR3 in DNA: TGTGCCAGCAGCTCCGGCGGGGCAGTGAACACTGAAGCTTTCTTT. Translated: CASSSGGAVNTEAFF. The chain carries TRBV11-3 and TRBJ1-1; a possible D gene is TRBD1 (5 bases). From germline, CDR1 is SGHNT and CDR2 YENEEA. V was shortened by 4 bases and J by 0 bases, with 12 bases between the two germline ends. This CDR3 is built from 15 residues. Full variable domain (missing parts from reference TRBV11-3 and TRBJ1-1): EAGVVQSPRYKIIEKKQPVAFWCNPISGHNTLYWYLQNLGQGPELLIRYENEEAVDDSQLPKDRFSAERLKGVDSTLKIQPAELGDSAVYLCASSSGGAVNTEAFFGQGTRLTVV.

The chain has TRBV23-1 and TRBJ2-5; no firm D call. TRBV23-1 is flagged as an ORF with uncertain function. Deletions cut 9 bases from V and 1 base from J, with 21 bases between. This CDR3 has 16 residues. The CDR3 spells CASLKQDSASQETQYF. The DNA for the CDR3 is TGCGCCAGTTTAAAACAAGACTCAGCTTCCCAAGAGACCCAGTACTTC.

A few counts support this clone. The chain couples TRBV5-8 to TRBJ1-4; D uncertain. This CDR3 is built from 15 residues. CDR1 is SGHTS, CDR2 YDEGEE, per germline. V was trimmed by 4 bases and J by 3 bases, leaving 13 bases between them. The CDR3 loop reads CASSPEGLPNEKLFF. DNA of the CDR3: TGTGCCAGCAGCCCGGAGGGTCTCCCTAATGAAAAACTGTTTTTT.

The chain has TRBV6-5 and TRBJ1-1; D possibly corresponds to TRBD1 (6 bases). V was clipped by 2 bases and J by 1 base, with 14 bases between them. The CDR3 loop spans 16 amino acids. CDR1 MNHEY and CDR2 SVGAGI come from the germline V gene. CDR3 loop: CASSYEGGRANTEAFF. CDR3 DNA sequence: TGTGCCAGCAGTTACGAAGGGGGACGGGCGAACACTGAAGCTTTCTTT.

Here the CDR3 reads CASSLGSGSGNTIYF. The CDR3, as DNA: TGTGCCAGCAGCCTAGGGAGCGGATCTGGAAACACCATATATTTT. This rearrangement joins TRBV11-2 to TRBJ1-3; D call uncertain. Germline lookup yields CDR1 SGHAT and CDR2 FQNNGV. The CDR3 contains 15 residues. V lost 5 bases, J lost 1 base, and 12 bases lay in between.

The V call is TRBV15, the J call TRBJ2-2; D may be TRBD2 (5 bases). The CDR3 totals 14 residues. Germline CDR1 LNHNV, CDR2 YYDKDF (reference sequence). V was shortened by 5 bases and J by 1 base, with 8 bases between the two germline ends. CDR3 loop: CATSGSVNTGELFF. DNA of the CDR3: TGTGCCACCAGCGGTAGCGTGAACACCGGGGAGCTGTTTTTT.

DNA for the CDR3: TGTGCCAGCAGCGGATCGACAGGCCTCTACGAGCAGTACTTC. Its protein is CASSGSTGLYEQYF. The J gene is TRBJ2-7, the V gene TRBV28; the D gene is possibly TRBD1 (6 bases). The CDR3 covers 14 residues. The germline CDR1 and CDR2 sequences are MDHEN and SYDVKM. Trimming shortened V by 6 bases and J by 3 bases, and 15 bases separated the two germline ends.

The chain joins TRBV6-2 or TRBV6-3 to TRBJ2-7; 12 bases agree with TRBD1. The CDR3 has 16 residues. The V and J ends lost 2 bases and 1 base, in that order; junction bases with no gene match: 3. The germline CDR1 and CDR2 sequences are MNHEY and SVGEGT. CDR3 coding DNA: TGTGCCAGCAGTTACCAGGGACAGGGGGCGTCCTACGAGCAGTACTTC. Encoded protein: CASSYQGQGASYEQYF.

This clone occurred once. V and J are TRBV12-3 or TRBV12-4 and TRBJ1-2; D unresolved. The germline V and J ends were trimmed by 5 bases and 8 bases, with 9 bases remaining between them. This CDR3 is built from 11 residues. The CDR3 here is CASSRSYGYTF. The CDR3 DNA reads TGTGCCAGCAGTCGGAGCTACGGCTACACCTTC.

The chain has TRBV28 and TRBJ2-3; TRBD1 is a possible D gene (5 bases). Trimming shortened V by 2 bases and J by 0 bases, and 15 bases separated the two germline ends. This CDR3 region has 17 residues. Germline CDR1 MDHEN, CDR2 SYDVKM. CDR3 amino acids: CASSLSFGRVSTDTQYF. The CDR3, as DNA: TGTGCCAGCAGTTTAAGCTTCGGCAGGGTGAGCACAGATACGCAGTATTTT.

The V and J genes are TRBV3-1 (or the pseudogene TRBV3-2) and TRBJ2-3; TRBD2 agrees at 10 bases. From germline, CDR1 is LGHDT and CDR2 YNNKEL (reference sequence). This CDR3 comprises 17 residues. V lost 1 base and J lost 6; bases outside the gene matches: 10. This CDR3 reads CASSQAPLAGAVDTQYF. CDR3 coding DNA: TGTGCCAGCAGCCAAGCCCCTCTAGCGGGAGCGGTTGATACGCAGTATTTT.

V usage is TRBV21-1 and J usage is TRBJ2-5; the table's TRBD2 call for D was not verified on the DNA. TRBV21-1 is described as a pseudogene. The CDR3 is 15 amino acids. CDR3 coding DNA: TGTGCCAGCACCATCCGGGCGGGGAGCTGTGAGACCCAGTACTTC. This sequence encodes CASTIRAGSCETQYF.

CDR3 in DNA: TGTGCCACCAGTGGCCTACCTTCTACCGGGGAGCTGTTTTTT. Encoded protein: CATSGLPSTGELFF. The rearrangement uses TRBV24-1 and TRBJ2-2; D is ambiguous. V was clipped by 5 bases and J by 5 bases, with 11 bases between them. This CDR3 region has 14 residues. Per germline, CDR1 KGHDR and CDR2 SFDVKD.

The chain carries TRBV3-1 (or the pseudogene TRBV3-2) and TRBJ2-5, with a tentative D call TRBD2 (6 bases). CDR3 length: 14 residues. The V gene lost 6 bases and the J gene lost 6 bases, with 17 bases spanning the gap. Germline V lookup: CDR1 LGHDT, CDR2 YNNKEL (reference sequence). The CDR3 bases are TGTGCCAGCAGGAGTAGCGGAGGGGAAAAGACCCAGTACTTC. It encodes CASRSSGGEKTQYF.

This sequence joins TRBV6-2 or TRBV6-3 and TRBJ2-4; tentatively, D is TRBD2 (7 bases). CDR1 is MNHEY and CDR2 is SVGEGT in the germline V gene. Trimming cost V 6 bases and J 0 bases, with 18 bases left between them. The length of the CDR3 is 17 residues. CDR3 in amino acids: CASSPSKGGIAKNIQYF. The CDR3 DNA is TGTGCCAGCAGCCCCTCAAAGGGGGGGATAGCCAAAAACATTCAGTACTTC.

The rearrangement links TRBV18 to TRBJ2-3; D not resolved. V lost 1 base and J 0 bases, leaving 8 bases between the germline ends. Germline V gene data show CDR1 as KGHSH and CDR2 as LQKENI. CDR3 length: 15 residues. The CDR3 DNA follows: TGTGCCAGCTCACCACGCGGAGCTAGCACAGATACGCAGTATTTT. Its translation: CASSPRGASTDTQYF. Complete variable domain (other parts from reference TRBV18 and TRBJ2-3): NAGVMQNPRHLVRRRGQEARLRCSPMKGHSHVYWYRQLPEEGLKFMVYLQKENIIDESGMPKERFSAEFPKEGPSILRIQQVVRGDSAAYFCASSPRGASTDTQYFGPGTRLTVL.

This clone occurred once. Here the CDR3 DNA reads TGTGCCAGTAGTCTCCGGGGGGTCAATCAGCCCCAGCATTTT. This gives the protein CASSLRGVNQPQHF. This chain joins TRBV19 and TRBJ1-5; possibly TRBD1 for D (5 bases). This CDR3 comprises 14 residues. V lost 5 bases and J lost 3, with 11 bases in between. The germline CDR1 and CDR2 sequences are LNHDA and SQIVND (reference sequence).

The chain joins TRBV3-1 (or the pseudogene TRBV3-2) to TRBJ2-7; 9 nucleotides match TRBD1. V was clipped by 4 bases and J by 2 bases; unmatched bases: 12. Germline V CDR1 and CDR2: LGHDT, YNNKEL (reference sequence). This CDR3 region has 17 residues. The CDR3 loop reads CASSPGQGDEVTYEQYF. The CDR3 DNA reads as TGTGCCAGCAGCCCGGGACAGGGAGACGAAGTGACCTACGAGCAGTACTTC.

The chain links TRBV28 to TRBJ2-7, with 10 bases aligning to TRBD2. In germline, CDR1 is MDHEN, CDR2 SYDVKM. The ends lost 10 bases at V and 4 bases at J; junction bases unmatched: 13. The CDR3 covers 15 residues. The CDR3 DNA follows: TGTGCCATTTTAAAAAGCGGGAGGGCACTATACGAGCAGTACTTC. Translation gives CAILKSGRALYEQYF.